The rows below give T cell receptor beta chains drawn from one sample of a study of blood T cell repertoires in COVID-19. Here immunoSEQ multiplex PCR was the method, and the copy in TCRdb shows in-frame clones only, minus some. The table lists nearly 50,000 clones, approximately 90% of them singletons. Source material: peripheral blood. These receptors were obtained from a woman older than 75 with COVID-19, enrolled during active disease. CDR3s include the opening cysteine and the closing phenylalanine or tryptophan. The D gene is left open where the match is weak.

CDR3: CASRLNAAGQAYYGYTF
DNA: TGTGCCAGCAGGCTGAATGCGGCCGGACAGGCTTACTATGGCTACACCTTC
D: TRBD1
V: TRBV28
J: TRBJ1-2

CDR3: CASTRAGMTDTQYF
DNA: TGCGCCAGCACCCGAGCGGGAATGACAGATACGCAGTATTTT
D: TRBD2
V: TRBV5-1
J: TRBJ2-3

CDR3: CASSPSARAGELFF
DNA: TGTGCCAGCTCACCATCGGCCCGGGCCGGGGAGCTGTTTTTT
D: -
V: TRBV18
J: TRBJ2-2

CDR3: CASSTRGQPSYEQYF
DNA: TGCGCCAGCAGCACTAGGGGACAGCCGTCCTACGAGCAGTACTTC
D: TRBD1
V: TRBV5-1
J: TRBJ2-7

CDR3: CASSLDGSGIWSF
DNA: TGTGCCAGCAGCTTGGATGGTAGCGGGATTTGGTCCTTC
D: TRBD2
V: TRBV5-8
J: TRBJ2-7

CDR3: CASSRGQGNYEQYF
DNA: TGTGCCAGCAGCCGGGGACAGGGGAACTACGAGCAGTACTTC
D: TRBD1
V: TRBV3-1/TRBV3-2
J: TRBJ2-7

CDR3: CASSPWTSGIETQYF
DNA: TGCGCCAGCAGCCCATGGACTAGCGGGATTGAGACCCAGTACTTC
D: TRBD2
V: TRBV5-1
J: TRBJ2-5

CDR3: CASSTLAGGETQYF
DNA: TGTGCCAGTAGTACATTAGCGGGAGGGGAGACCCAGTACTTC
D: TRBD2
V: TRBV19
J: TRBJ2-5

CDR3: CATSTSQGAITEAFF
DNA: TGTGCCACCAGCACATCTCAGGGGGCTATCACTGAAGCTTTCTTT
D: TRBD1
V: TRBV15
J: TRBJ1-1

CDR3: CASSSERDRGPRDYGYTF
DNA: TGTGCCAGCAGTTCGGAACGGGACAGGGGTCCAAGGGACTATGGCTACACCTTC
D: TRBD1
V: TRBV28
J: TRBJ1-2

CDR3: CASSPRRRGDTGELFF
DNA: TGTGCCAGCAGTCCGCGACGGCGGGGGGACACCGGGGAGCTGTTTTTT
D: TRBD2
V: TRBV7-9
J: TRBJ2-2